A single sample gave rise to the 17 T cell receptor beta chains below, sequenced in a study of CD8 T cells in ankylosing spondylitis. Findings of the study overall: Characteristic of ankylosing spondylitis blood, it appeared, was a TCR beta motif comprising roughly eight highly homologous variants.

For these TCRs, the target antigens are not known. TCRdb processed the 5' RACE reads anew with MiXCR; each CDR3 protein has one entry. The sample includes some 140,000 distinct CDR3 sequences, 17% of them seen just once. The sample comprised blood, either unsorted or a sorted T cell fraction (not recorded which). Receptor source: a male donor with ankylosing spondylitis.

The chain combines TRBV11-3 with TRBJ2-1; 12 nucleotides match TRBD2. Germline CDR1 and CDR2: SGHNT and YENEEA. The CDR3 length is 15 residues. With V trimmed by 5 bases and J by 8 bases, 7 bases remained unmatched. CDR3 region: CASSPGTSGWDEQFF. DNA for the CDR3: TGTGCCAGCAGCCCCGGGACTAGCGGGTGGGATGAGCAGTTCTTC.

Many counts were recorded for this clonotype. V and J are TRBV12-3 or TRBV12-4 and TRBJ2-1, with unresolved D. V lost 5 bases to trimming and J lost 8 bases, with 10 bases between them. This CDR3 is built from 12 residues. Here the CDR3 reads CASSLNPDEQFF. CDR3 in DNA: TGTGCCAGCAGTCTGAACCCAGATGAGCAGTTCTTC.

The V and J genes are TRBV4-2 and TRBJ2-7, with D possibly matching TRBD2 (6 bases). Trimming cost V 0 bases and J 0 bases, with 12 bases left between them. CDR3 length: 16 residues. The germline CDR1 and CDR2 sequences are LGHNA and YNFKEQ. CDR3 amino acids: CASSQDRAGLSYEQYF. The CDR3 DNA follows: TGTGCCAGCAGCCAAGACAGGGCGGGACTCTCCTACGAGCAGTACTTC.

This clonotype was detected many times. The chain uses TRBV13 and TRBJ2-1; D uncertain. The CDR3 is 13 amino acids. Per the germline V gene, CDR1 is PRHDT and CDR2 is FYEKMQ (reference sequence). V lost 6 bases and J 6 bases, leaving 12 bases between the germline ends. The CDR3 sequence is CASRLRTFNEQFF. CDR3 bases: TGTGCCAGCAGGCTGCGGACCTTCAATGAGCAGTTCTTC.

The chain's CDR3 is CASSQGRDFRETQYF. Written as DNA, the CDR3 is TGTGCCAGCAGCCAAGGTCGGGACTTTCGGGAGACCCAGTACTTC. The chain links TRBV14 to TRBJ2-5; the D gene is possibly TRBD2 (6 bases). CDR1 is SGHDN and CDR2 is FVKESK in the germline V gene. Trimming took 1 base from V and 5 from J, leaving 14 bases between them. The CDR3 has 15 residues.

This clonotype has ten or more counts. The chain is built from TRBV7-2 and TRBJ2-7, with no clear D. CDR3 length: 13 amino acids. CDR1 is SGHTA and CDR2 is FQGNSA in the germline V gene. Trimming took off 2 bases at V and 2 bases at J, with 7 bases between the two ends. The CDR3 here is CASSLPYPYEQYF. As DNA, the CDR3 is TGTGCCAGCAGCTTACCCTACCCCTACGAGCAGTACTTC.

The V gene is TRBV7-2, the J gene TRBJ2-1, with 9 bases matching TRBD2. CDR1 and CDR2 from the germline V gene are SGHTA and FQGNSA. Trimming removed 2 bases from V and 4 bases from J; junction bases left unmatched: 6. The CDR3 has 16 residues. The CDR3 region is CASSLSASGKYNEQFF. The CDR3 DNA reads as TGTGCCAGCAGCTTAAGTGCTAGCGGGAAATACAATGAGCAGTTCTTC.

This clonotype was observed a handful of times. The chain uses TRBV7-9 and TRBJ2-7, with unresolved D. The germline V and J ends were trimmed by 4 bases and 3 bases, with 10 bases remaining between them. The CDR3 sequence is 13 residues long. The germline V gene has CDR1 SEHNR and CDR2 FQNEAQ (reference sequence). CDR3: CASSSRAFYEQYF. In DNA, the CDR3 is TGTGCCAGCAGCTCACGGGCCTTCTACGAGCAGTACTTC.

The chain recombines TRBV28 with TRBJ2-7; D may be TRBD2 (6 bases). The CDR3 consists of 15 residues. Per germline, CDR1 MDHEN and CDR2 SYDVKM. V lost 3 bases and J 2 bases, leaving 14 bases between the germline ends. The CDR3 nucleotides are TGTGCCAGCAGTTTCCGCCTCGGGAGCCCCTACGAGCAGTACTTC. Residues: CASSFRLGSPYEQYF.

A single count supports this clonotype. A much larger clone lies one base from this, so it may be a read error. This chain joins TRBV4-2 and TRBJ2-1; D gene ambiguous. Per germline, CDR1 LGHNA and CDR2 YNFKEQ. The CDR3 covers 14 residues. DNA of the CDR3: TGTACCAGCAGCCAAGATGGGCGACTGCTGCCGCAGTTCTTC. This codes for CTSSQDGRLLPQFF.

In its sample, this clonotype is medium-sized. The chain joins TRBV20-1 to TRBJ1-3, with D unresolved. The CDR3 is 15 residues long. CDR1 and CDR2 (germline): DFQATT, SNEGSKA (reference sequence). Trimming took 6 bases from V and 0 from J, leaving 15 bases between them. In DNA form, the CDR3 reads TGCAGTGCCAGAAGGACGGTGAGCTCTGGAAACACCATATATTTT. Translating it yields CSARRTVSSGNTIYF.

This sequence joins TRBV27 and TRBJ2-5; possible D gene TRBD2, 6 bases. Deletions cut 8 bases from V and 5 bases from J, with 15 bases between. The CDR3 loop spans 13 amino acids. Germline lookup yields CDR1 MNHEY and CDR2 SMNVEV (reference sequence). The chain's CDR3 is CASGDPAGETQYF. The CDR3 bases are TGTGCCAGCGGTGACCCTGCGGGGGAGACCCAGTACTTC.

The gene calls are TRBV27 and TRBJ1-4; no firm D call. The CDR3 has 15 amino acids. V lost 2 bases to trimming and J lost 0 bases, with 7 bases between them. Germline values: CDR1 MNHEY, CDR2 SMNVEV (reference sequence). As DNA, the CDR3 is TGTGCCAGCAGTTTAGGTCCGGCAACTAATGAAAAACTGTTTTTT. Protein product: CASSLGPATNEKLFF.

In its sample, this clonotype was seen a few times. This chain uses TRBV27 with TRBJ2-3, with 9 nucleotides matching TRBD2. The CDR3 totals 16 residues. CDR1 and CDR2 (germline): MNHEY, SMNVEV (reference sequence). V lost 7 bases to trimming and J lost 1 base; unmatched junction nucleotides: 9. CDR3 protein: CASTPRSGSGTDTQYF. The CDR3 bases are TGTGCCAGCACCCCCCGTAGCGGGAGTGGCACAGATACGCAGTATTTT.

The chain couples TRBV4-1 to TRBJ1-1; D remains unclear. Germline V gene lookup returns CDR1 MGHRA and CDR2 YSYEKL. Deletions cut 0 bases from V and 7 bases from J, with 21 bases between. The CDR3 is made up of 17 amino acids. In DNA, the CDR3 is TGCGCCAGCAGCCAAGATTTAGTGACTACTTATCTAATTGAAGCTTTCTTT. Translated: CASSQDLVTTYLIEAFF.

This chain uses TRBV4-1 with TRBJ2-2, with TRBD1 matching over 8 bases. CDR3 size: 15 residues. Per the germline V gene, CDR1 is MGHRA and CDR2 is YSYEKL. The ends lost 6 bases at V and 1 base at J; junction bases unmatched: 4. This CDR3 reads CASSFRGRNTGELFF. For the CDR3, the DNA is TGCGCCAGCAGTTTCAGGGGGCGGAACACCGGGGAGCTGTTTTTT.

This chain links TRBV19 with TRBJ2-1; 8 bases fit TRBD1. Germline CDR1 is LNHDA and CDR2 is SQIVND (reference sequence). V gave up 4 bases and J gave up 0 bases; unmatched junction bases: 2. The CDR3 is 15 amino acids. The CDR3, as DNA: TGTGCCAGTAGTAAGACAGGGGACTCCTACAATGAGCAGTTCTTC. Residues: CASSKTGDSYNEQFF.